This T cell receptor (beta chain) was recovered during a study of blood T cell repertoires in COVID-19. Study context: Material from acute and convalescent COVID-19 was sourced from the United States, Italy and Spain. T cells, B-cell-depleted T cells, or PBMCs supplied cDNA or gDNA.

Individuals aged roughly 18 to 95 years were recruited from about two dozen US areas. The CDR3 is 13 amino acids. The V and J ends lost 1 base and 7 bases, in that order; junction bases with no gene match: 3. Germline CDR1 is MNHEY and CDR2 is SMNVEV (reference sequence). Per the study methods: Amplified reference gene primers provided the basis for estimating nucleated cell counts. The method was immunoSEQ multiplex PCR; TCRdb's version includes in-frame clones alone and lacks a portion of them. V, J and clone size derive from that table, while D and trimming were established from the DNA sequence. Among some 410,000 clones listed, 88% were seen once.

The receptor's source is a woman in her 30s with acute COVID-19. The rearrangement links TRBV27 to TRBJ1-1; 7 bases agree with TRBD1. What was sequenced was PBMCs or T cells enriched from blood (not recorded which). In DNA form, the CDR3 reads TGTGCCAGCAGTTTATACCAGGGGGGTGAAGCTTTCTTT. It specifies CASSLYQGGEAFF.